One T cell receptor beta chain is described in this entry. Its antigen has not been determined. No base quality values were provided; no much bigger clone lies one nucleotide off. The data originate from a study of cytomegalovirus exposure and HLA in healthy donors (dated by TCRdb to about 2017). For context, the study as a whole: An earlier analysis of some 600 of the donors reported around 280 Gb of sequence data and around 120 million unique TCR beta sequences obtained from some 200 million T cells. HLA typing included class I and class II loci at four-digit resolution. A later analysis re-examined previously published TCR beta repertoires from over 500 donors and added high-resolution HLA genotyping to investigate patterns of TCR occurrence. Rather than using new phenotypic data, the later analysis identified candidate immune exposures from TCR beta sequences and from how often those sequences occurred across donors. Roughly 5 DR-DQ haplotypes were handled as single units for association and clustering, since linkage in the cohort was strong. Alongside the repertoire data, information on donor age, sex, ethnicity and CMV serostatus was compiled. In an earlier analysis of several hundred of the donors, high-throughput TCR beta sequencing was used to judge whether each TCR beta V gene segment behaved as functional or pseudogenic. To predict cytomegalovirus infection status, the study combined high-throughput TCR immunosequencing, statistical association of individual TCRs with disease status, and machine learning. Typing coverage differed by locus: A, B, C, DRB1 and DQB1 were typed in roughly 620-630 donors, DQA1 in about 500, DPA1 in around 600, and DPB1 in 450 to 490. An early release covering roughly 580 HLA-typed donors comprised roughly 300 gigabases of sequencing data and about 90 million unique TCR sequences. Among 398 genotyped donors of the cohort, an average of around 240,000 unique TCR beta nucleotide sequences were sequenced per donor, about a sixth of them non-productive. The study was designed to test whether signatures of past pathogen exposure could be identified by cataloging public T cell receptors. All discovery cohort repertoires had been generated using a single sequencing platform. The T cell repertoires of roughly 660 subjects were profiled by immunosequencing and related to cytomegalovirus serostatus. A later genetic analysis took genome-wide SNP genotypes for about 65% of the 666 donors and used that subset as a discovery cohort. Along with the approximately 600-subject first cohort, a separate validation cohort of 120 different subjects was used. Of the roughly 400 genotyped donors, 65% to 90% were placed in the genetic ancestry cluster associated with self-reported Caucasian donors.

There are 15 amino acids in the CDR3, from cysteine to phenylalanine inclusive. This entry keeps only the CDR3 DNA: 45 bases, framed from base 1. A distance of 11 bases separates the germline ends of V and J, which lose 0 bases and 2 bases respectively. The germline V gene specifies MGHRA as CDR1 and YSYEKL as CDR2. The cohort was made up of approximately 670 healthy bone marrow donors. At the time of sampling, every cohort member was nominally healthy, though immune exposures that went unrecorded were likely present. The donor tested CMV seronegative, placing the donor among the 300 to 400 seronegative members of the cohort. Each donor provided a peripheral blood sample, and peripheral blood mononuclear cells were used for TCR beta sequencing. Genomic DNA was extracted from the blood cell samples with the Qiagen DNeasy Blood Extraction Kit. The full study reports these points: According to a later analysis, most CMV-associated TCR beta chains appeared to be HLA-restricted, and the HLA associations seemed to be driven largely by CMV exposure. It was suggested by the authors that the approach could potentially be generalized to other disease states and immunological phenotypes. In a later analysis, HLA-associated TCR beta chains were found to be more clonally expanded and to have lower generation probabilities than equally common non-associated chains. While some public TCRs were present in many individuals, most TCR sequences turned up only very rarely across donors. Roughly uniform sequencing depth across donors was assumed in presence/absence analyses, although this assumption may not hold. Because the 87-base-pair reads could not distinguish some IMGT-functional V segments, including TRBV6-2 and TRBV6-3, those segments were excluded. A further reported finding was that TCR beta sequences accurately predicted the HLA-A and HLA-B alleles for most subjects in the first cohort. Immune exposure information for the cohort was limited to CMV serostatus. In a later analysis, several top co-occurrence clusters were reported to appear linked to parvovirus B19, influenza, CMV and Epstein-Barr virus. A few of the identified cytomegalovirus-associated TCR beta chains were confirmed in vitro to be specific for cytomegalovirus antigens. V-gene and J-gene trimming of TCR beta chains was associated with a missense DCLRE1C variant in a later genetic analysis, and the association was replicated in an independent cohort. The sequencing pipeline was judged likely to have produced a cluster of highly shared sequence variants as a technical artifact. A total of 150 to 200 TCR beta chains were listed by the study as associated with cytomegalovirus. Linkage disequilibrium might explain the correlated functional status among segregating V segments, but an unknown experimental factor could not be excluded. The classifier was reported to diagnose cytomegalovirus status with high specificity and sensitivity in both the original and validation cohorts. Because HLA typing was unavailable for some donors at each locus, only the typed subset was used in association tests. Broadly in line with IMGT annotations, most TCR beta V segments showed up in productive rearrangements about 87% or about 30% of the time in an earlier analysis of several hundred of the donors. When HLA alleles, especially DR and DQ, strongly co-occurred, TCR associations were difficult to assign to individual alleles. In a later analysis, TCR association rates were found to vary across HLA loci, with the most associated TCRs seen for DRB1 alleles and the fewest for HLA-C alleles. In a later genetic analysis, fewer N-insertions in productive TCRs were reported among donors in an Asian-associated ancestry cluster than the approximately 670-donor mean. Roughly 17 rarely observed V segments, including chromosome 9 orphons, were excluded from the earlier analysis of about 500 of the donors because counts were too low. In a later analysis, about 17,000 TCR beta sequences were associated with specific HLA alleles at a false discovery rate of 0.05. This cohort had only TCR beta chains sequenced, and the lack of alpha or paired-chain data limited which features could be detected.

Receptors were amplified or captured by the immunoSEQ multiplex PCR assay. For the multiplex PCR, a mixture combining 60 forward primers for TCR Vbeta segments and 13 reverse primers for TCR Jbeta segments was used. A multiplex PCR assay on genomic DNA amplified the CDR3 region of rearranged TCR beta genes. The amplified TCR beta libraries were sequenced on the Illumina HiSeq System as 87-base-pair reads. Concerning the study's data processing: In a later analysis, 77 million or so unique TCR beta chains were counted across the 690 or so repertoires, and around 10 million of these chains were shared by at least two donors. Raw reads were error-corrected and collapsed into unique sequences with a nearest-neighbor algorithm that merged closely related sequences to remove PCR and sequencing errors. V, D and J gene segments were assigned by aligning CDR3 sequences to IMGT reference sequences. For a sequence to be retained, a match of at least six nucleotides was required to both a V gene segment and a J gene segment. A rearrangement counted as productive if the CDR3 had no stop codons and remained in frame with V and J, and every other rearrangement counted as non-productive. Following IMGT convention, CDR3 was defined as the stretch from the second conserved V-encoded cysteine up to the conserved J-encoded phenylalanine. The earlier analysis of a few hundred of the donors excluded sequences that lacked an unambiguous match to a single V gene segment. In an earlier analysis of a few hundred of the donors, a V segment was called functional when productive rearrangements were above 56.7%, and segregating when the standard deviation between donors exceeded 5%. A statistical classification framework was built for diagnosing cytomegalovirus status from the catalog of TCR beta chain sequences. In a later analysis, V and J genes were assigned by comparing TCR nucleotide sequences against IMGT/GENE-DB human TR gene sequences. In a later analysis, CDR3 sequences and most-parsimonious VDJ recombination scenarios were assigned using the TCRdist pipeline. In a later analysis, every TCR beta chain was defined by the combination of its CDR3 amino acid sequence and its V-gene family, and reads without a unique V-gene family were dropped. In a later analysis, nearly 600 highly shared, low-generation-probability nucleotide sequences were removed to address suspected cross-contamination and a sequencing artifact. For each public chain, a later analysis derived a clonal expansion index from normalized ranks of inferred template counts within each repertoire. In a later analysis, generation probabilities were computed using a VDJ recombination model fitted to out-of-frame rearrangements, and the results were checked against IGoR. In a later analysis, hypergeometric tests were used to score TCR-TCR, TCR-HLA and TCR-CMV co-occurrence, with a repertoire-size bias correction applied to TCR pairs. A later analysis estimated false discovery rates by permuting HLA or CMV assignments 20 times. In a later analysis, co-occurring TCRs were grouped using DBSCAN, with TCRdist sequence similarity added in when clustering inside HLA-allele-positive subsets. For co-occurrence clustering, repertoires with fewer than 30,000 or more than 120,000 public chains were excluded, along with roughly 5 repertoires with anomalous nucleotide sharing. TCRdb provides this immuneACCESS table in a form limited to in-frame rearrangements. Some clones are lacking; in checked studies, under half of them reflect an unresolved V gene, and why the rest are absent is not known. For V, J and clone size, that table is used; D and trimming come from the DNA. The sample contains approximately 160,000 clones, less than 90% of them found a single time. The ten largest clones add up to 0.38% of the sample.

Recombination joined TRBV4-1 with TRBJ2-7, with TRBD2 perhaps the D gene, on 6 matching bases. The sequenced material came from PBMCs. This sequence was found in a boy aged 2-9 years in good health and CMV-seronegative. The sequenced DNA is TGCGCCAGCAGCCAAGAGGGAGGCAGTCCCTACGAGCAGTACTTC. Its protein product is CASSQEGGSPYEQYF.